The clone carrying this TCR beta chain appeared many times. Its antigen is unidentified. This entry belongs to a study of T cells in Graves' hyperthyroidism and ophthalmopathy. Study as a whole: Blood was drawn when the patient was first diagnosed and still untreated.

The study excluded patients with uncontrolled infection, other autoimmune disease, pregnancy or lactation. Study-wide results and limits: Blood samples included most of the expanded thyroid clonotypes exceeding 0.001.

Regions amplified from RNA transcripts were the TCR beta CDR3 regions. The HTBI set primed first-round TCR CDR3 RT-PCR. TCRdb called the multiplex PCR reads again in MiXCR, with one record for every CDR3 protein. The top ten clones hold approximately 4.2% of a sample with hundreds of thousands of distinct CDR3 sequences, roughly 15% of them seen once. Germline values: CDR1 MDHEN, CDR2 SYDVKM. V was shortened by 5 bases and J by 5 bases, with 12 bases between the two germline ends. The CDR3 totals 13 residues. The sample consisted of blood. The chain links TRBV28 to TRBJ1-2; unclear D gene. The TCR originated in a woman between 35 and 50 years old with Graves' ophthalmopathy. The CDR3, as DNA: TGTGCCAGCAGTCCCCCCAGTGTTTATGGCTACACCTTC. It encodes CASSPPSVYGYTF.